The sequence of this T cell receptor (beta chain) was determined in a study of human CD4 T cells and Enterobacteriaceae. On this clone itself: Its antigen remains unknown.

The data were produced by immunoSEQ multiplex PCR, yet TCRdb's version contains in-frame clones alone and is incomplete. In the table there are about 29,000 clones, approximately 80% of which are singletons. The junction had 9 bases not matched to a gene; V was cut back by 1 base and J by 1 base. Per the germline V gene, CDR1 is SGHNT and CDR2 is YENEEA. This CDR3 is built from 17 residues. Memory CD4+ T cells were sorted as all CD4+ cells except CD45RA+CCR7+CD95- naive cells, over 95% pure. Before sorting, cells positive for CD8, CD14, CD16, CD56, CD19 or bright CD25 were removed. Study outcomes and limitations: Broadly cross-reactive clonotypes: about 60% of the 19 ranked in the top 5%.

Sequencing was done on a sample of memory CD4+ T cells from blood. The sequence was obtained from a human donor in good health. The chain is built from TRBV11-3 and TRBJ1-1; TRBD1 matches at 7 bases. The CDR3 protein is CASSLVGLTGTNTEAFF. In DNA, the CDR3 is TGTGCCAGCAGCTTAGTAGGGCTGACAGGGACGAACACTGAAGCTTTCTTT.